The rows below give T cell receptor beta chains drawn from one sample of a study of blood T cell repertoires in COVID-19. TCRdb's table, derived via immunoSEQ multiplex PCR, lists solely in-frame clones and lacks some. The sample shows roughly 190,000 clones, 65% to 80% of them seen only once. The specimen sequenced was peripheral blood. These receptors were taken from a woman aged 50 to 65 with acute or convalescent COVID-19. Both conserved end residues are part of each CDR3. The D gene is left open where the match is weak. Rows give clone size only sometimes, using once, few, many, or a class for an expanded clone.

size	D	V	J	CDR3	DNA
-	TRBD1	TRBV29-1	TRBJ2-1	CSVARQGNYNEQFF	TGCAGCGTTGCTAGACAGGGCAACTACAATGAGCAGTTCTTC
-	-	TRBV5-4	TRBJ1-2	CASSPAPRVANYGYTF	TGTGCCAGCAGCCCGGCCCCCAGGGTAGCTAACTATGGCTACACCTTC
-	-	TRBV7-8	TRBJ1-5	CASTDYRGAGQPQHF	TGTGCCAGCACCGATTACCGGGGGGCAGGACAGCCCCAGCATTTT
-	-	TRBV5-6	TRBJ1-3	CASNWYSGNTIYF	TGTGCCAGCAACTGGTACTCTGGAAACACCATATATTTT
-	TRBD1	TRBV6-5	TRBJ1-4	CASSATRQGNEKLFF	TGTGCCAGCAGCGCGACTCGACAGGGGAATGAAAAACTGTTTTTT
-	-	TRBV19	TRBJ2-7	CASSISSSYEQYF	TGTGCCAGTAGTATATCGTCGTCCTACGAGCAGTACTTC
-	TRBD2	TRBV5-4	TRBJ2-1	CASRRTSPTVPGEQFF	TGTGCCAGCAGGCGGACTAGCCCGACCGTTCCTGGTGAGCAGTTCTTC
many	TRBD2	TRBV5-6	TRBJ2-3	CASSFVRGVRATDTQYF	TGTGCCAGCAGCTTCGTTCGGGGGGTTCGTGCCACAGATACGCAGTATTTT
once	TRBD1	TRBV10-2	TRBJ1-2	CASSEWGRGQGKVDYGYTF	TGCGCCAGCAGTGAATGGGGTAGGGGACAGGGGAAAGTGGACTATGGCTACACCTTC
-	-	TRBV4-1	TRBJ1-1	CASSPGPTANTEAFF	TGCGCCAGCAGCCCAGGCCCTACGGCGAACACTGAAGCTTTCTTT
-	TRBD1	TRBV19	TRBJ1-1	CASNRGQMNTEAFF	TGTGCCAGTAACAGGGGGCAAATGAACACTGAAGCTTTCTTT
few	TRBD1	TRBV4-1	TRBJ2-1	CASSRYLDRATYNEQFF	TGCGCCAGCAGCCGATACCTTGACAGGGCCACCTACAATGAGCAGTTCTTC
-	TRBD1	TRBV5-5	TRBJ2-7	CASSLGTESFREQYF	TGTGCCAGCAGCTTAGGGACAGAGTCGTTTCGCGAGCAGTACTTC
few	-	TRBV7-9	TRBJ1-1	CASSLVPLNTEAFF	TGTGCCAGCAGCTTAGTTCCGTTGAACACTGAAGCTTTCTTT
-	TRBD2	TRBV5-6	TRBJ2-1	CASSLPTGGRNEQFF	TGTGCCAGCAGCCTCCCCACGGGAGGACGAAATGAGCAGTTCTTC
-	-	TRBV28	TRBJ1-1	CASRARGTTEAFF	TGTGCCAGCAGGGCTCGGGGTACCACTGAAGCTTTCTTT
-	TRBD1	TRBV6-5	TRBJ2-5	CASSRRQGQETQYF	TGTGCCAGCAGTCGCCGACAGGGCCAAGAGACCCAGTACTTC
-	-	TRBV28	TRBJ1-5	CASSPQGNQPQHF	TGTGCCAGCAGCCCCCAGGGCAACCAGCCCCAGCATTTT
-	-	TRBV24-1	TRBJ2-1	CATSVGGAREQFF	TGTGCCACCAGTGTAGGCGGGGCACGTGAGCAGTTCTTC
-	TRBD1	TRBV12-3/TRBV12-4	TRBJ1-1	CASSLNRGRAFF	TGTGCCAGCAGCTTAAACAGGGGTCGGGCTTTCTTT
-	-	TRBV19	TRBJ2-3	CASSPRSRDTQYF	TGTGCCAGTAGTCCCCGGAGTCGAGATACGCAGTATTTT
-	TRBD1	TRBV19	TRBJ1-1	CASSVSAGTGDTEAFF	TGTGCCAGTAGTGTCTCAGCCGGGACAGGGGACACTGAAGCTTTCTTT
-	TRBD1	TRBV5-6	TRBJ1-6	CASSQDRSNSPLHF	TGTGCCAGCAGCCAGGACAGGAGTAATTCACCCCTCCACTTT
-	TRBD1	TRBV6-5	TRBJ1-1	CASRIAGTVEAFF	TGTGCCAGCCGCATCGCCGGGACAGTCGAAGCTTTCTTT
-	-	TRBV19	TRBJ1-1	CASRTRGSTEAFF	TGTGCCAGTAGGACCCGGGGGAGCACTGAAGCTTTCTTT
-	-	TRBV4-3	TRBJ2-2	CASSLWGVTGTGELFF	TGCGCCAGCAGCCTCTGGGGGGTCACGGGCACCGGGGAGCTGTTTTTT
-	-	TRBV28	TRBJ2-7	CASSQYEQYF	TGTGCCAGCAGTCAATACGAGCAGTACTTC
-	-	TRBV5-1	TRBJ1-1	CASSSYRVETEAFF	TGCGCCAGCAGCTCATACAGGGTTGAGACTGAAGCTTTCTTT
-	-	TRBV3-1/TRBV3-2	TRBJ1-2	CASSQDGGTGNYGYTF	TGTGCCAGCAGCCAAGACGGGGGGACTGGAAACTATGGCTACACCTTC
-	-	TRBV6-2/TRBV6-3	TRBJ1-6	CASSYSYGAGLHSPLHF	TGTGCCAGCAGTTACTCCTACGGTGCAGGCCTCCATTCACCCCTCCACTTT
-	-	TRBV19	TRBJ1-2	CASSIRGSNYGYTF	TGTGCCAGTAGTATAAGGGGTTCTAACTATGGCTACACCTTC